Below, 8 T cell receptor beta chains from the same sample are listed, as sequenced in a study of cytomegalovirus exposure and HLA in healthy donors. PCR involved 60 Vbeta and 13 Jbeta primers. The repertoire was sequenced with immunoSEQ multiplex PCR; TCRdb's copy has only in-frame clones and lacks some. Among 250,000 to 350,000 clones listed, about 80% were seen once. The source material was PBMCs. All receptors come from a girl between 2 and 10 years old in good health and CMV-seronegative.

The chain uses TRBV11-1 and TRBJ2-7, with 8 bases aligning to TRBD2. V shed 5 bases and J 4 bases; nucleotides not matched to a gene: 10. The CDR3 has 15 amino acids. Germline CDR1 reads SGHAT; CDR2 reads FQDESV (reference sequence). CDR3 protein: CASSRLGRASYEQYF. The CDR3 nucleotides are TGTGCCAGCAGCCGCCTCGGGAGGGCCAGTTACGAGCAGTACTTC.

V and J are TRBV19 and TRBJ2-2; 7 bases line up with TRBD1. V shed 5 bases and J 4 bases; nucleotides not matched to a gene: 4. CDR3 length: 14 amino acids. CDR1 is LNHDA and CDR2 is SQIVND in the germline V gene (reference sequence). The CDR3, as DNA: TGTGCCAGTAGTCCCGGGACAGTCACCGGGGAGCTGTTTTTT. This encodes CASSPGTVTGELFF.

The gene calls are TRBV9 and TRBJ1-2; 7 bases fit TRBD1. From germline, CDR1 is SGDLS and CDR2 YYNGEE. V was pared by 5 bases and J by 2 bases, with 6 bases of the junction left unmatched. The CDR3 totals 14 residues. The chain's CDR3 is CASSITGVNYGYTF. CDR3 sequence (DNA): TGTGCCAGCAGTATAACAGGGGTAAACTATGGCTACACCTTC.

This clone was seen more than once but under ten times. The V gene is TRBV11-2, the J gene TRBJ2-4, with 11 nucleotides matching TRBD1. CDR3 length: 13 amino acids. The germline CDR1 and CDR2 sequences are SGHAT and FQNNGV. V trimming: 10 bases; J trimming: 6 bases; junction bases outside the gene matches: 5. CDR3 residues: CATKGQGGNIQYF. The CDR3 DNA reads as TGTGCCACCAAGGGACAGGGGGGAAACATTCAGTACTTC.

The chain recombines TRBV5-6 with TRBJ2-1; D unclear. The length of the CDR3 is 11 residues. The V end was cut by 4 bases, the J end by 8 bases, with 7 bases between. Germline values: CDR1 SGHDT, CDR2 YYEEEE. In DNA form, the CDR3 reads TGTGCCAGCAGCGTCCGTGATGAGCAGTTCTTC. It is translated as CASSVRDEQFF.

The chain carries TRBV25-1 and TRBJ1-1, with TRBD1 as a possible D gene (6 bases). The V and J ends lost 1 base and 0 bases respectively, with 15 bases between them. The CDR3 covers 17 residues. CDR1 is MGHDK, CDR2 SYGVNS, per germline. CDR3 in DNA: TGTGCCAGCAGTGAATTGGGGACAAACAATATGAACACTGAAGCTTTCTTT. Translating gives CASSELGTNNMNTEAFF.

The chain joins TRBV5-1 to TRBJ2-1; TRBD1 aligns across 11 bases. J gave up 10 bases and V 2 bases, and 11 bases lay outside the gene matches. Germline V gene lookup returns CDR1 SGHRS and CDR2 YFSETQ. The CDR3 extends over 16 amino acids. The CDR3 protein is CASSFGRLGQGAEQFF. The CDR3 DNA follows: TGCGCCAGCAGCTTTGGCAGGCTAGGACAGGGGGCAGAGCAGTTCTTC.

The chain is built from TRBV14 and TRBJ2-1; D gene unclear. The CDR3 extends over 11 amino acids. Trimming left V 6 bases short and J 9 bases short, with 9 bases between. Germline values: CDR1 SGHDN, CDR2 FVKESK. The CDR3 nucleotides read TGTGCCAGCAGTTTCGTCGGTGAGCAGTTCTTC. Its translation is CASSFVGEQFF.